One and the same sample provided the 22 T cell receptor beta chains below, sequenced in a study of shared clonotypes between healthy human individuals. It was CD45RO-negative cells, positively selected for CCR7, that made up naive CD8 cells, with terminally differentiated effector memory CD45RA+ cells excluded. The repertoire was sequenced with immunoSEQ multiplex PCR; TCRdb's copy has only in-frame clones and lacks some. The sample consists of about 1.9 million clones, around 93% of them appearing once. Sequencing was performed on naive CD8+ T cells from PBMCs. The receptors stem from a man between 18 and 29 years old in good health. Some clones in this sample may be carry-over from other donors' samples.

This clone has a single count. CDR3: CASSVAKDRRSEETQYF. For the CDR3, the DNA is TGTGCCAGCAGCGTAGCTAAAGACAGGAGAAGTGAAGAGACCCAGTACTTC. The rearrangement joins TRBV9 to TRBJ2-5; D might be TRBD1 (6 bases). The CDR3 runs 17 residues. With 0 bases removed from V and 3 bases from J, the gap between germline ends came to 18 bases. Germline CDR1 reads SGDLS; CDR2 reads YYNGEE.

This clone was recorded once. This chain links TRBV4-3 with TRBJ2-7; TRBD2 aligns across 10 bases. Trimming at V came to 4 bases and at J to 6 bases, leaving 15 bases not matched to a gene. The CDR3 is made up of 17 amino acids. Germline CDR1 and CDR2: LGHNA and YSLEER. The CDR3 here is CASSRTIGLAERSEQYF. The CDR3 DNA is TGCGCCAGCAGCCGCACTATCGGACTAGCGGAGCGCAGCGAGCAGTACTTC.

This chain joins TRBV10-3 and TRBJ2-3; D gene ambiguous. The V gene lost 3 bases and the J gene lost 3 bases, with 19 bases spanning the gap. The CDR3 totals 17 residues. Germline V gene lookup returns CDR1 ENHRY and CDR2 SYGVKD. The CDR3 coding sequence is TGTGCCATCAGTGATCTGGGCAGGTTATTTGGGACAGATACGCAGTATTTT. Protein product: CAISDLGRLFGTDTQYF.

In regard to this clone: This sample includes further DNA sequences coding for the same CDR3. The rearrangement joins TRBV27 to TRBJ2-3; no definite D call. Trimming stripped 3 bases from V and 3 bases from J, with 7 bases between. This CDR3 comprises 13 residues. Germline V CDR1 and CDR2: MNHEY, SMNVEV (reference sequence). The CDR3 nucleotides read TGTGCCAGCAGTTTGATAGGGACAGATACGCAGTATTTT. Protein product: CASSLIGTDTQYF.

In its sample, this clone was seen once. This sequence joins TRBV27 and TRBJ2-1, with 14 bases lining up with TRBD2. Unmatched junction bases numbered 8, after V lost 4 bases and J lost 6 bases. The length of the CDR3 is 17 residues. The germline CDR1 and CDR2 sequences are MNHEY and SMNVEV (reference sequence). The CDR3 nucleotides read TGTGCCAGCAGTTCAAGGGGACTAGCGGGAGTACTCAATGAGCAGTTCTTC. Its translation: CASSSRGLAGVLNEQFF.

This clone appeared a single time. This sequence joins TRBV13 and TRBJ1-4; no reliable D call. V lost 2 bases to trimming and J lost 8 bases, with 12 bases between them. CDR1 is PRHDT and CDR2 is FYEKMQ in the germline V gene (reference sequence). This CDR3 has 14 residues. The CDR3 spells CASSLRSLGEKLFF. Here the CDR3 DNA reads TGTGCCAGCAGCTTAAGGAGTCTTGGGGAAAAACTGTTTTTT. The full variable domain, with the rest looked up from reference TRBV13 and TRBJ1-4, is AAGVIQSPRHLIKEKRETATLKCYPIPRHDTVYWYQQGPGQDPQFLISFYEKMQSDKGSIPDRFSAQQFSDYHSELNMSSLELGDSALYFCASSLRSLGEKLFFGSGTQLSVL.

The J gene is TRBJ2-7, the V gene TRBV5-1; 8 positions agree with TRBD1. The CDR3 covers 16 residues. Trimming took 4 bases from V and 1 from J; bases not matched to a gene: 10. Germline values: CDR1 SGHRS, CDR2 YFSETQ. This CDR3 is CASSPRMDRASYEQYF. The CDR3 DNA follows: TGCGCCAGCAGCCCCCGAATGGACAGGGCTTCCTACGAGCAGTACTTC.

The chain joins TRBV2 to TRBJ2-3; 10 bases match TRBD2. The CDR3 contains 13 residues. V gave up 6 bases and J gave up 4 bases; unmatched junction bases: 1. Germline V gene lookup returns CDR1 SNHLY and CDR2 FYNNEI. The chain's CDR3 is CASRLAGPDTQYF. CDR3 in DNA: TGTGCCAGCAGACTAGCGGGACCAGATACGCAGTATTTT.

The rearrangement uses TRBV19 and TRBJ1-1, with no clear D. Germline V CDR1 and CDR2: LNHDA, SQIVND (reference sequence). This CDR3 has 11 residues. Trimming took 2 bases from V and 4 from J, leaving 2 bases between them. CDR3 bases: TGTGCCAGTAGTATACTCACTGAAGCTTTCTTT. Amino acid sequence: CASSILTEAFF.

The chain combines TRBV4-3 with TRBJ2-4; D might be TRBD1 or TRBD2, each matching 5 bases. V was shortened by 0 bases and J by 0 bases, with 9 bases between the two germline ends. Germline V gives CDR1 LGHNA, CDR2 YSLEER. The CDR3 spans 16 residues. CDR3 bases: TGCGCCAGCAGCCAAGAAGGGACGGTAGCCAAAAACATTCAGTACTTC. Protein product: CASSQEGTVAKNIQYF.

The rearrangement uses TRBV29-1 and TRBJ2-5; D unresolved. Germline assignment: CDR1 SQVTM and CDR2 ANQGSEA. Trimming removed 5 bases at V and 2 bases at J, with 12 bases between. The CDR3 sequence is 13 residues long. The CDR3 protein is CSVPYGIQETQYF. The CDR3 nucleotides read TGCAGCGTTCCTTACGGAATTCAAGAGACCCAGTACTTC. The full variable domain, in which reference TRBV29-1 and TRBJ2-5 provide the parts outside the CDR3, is SAVISQKPSRDICQRGTSLTIQCQVDSQVTMMFWYRQQPGQSLTLIATANQGSEATYESGFVIDKFPISRPNLTFSTLTVSNMSPEDSSIYLCSVPYGIQETQYFGPGTRLLVL.

The CDR3 reads CAWSIGRGFSYEQYF. The CDR3 bases are TGTGCCTGGAGTATAGGACGAGGTTTCTCCTACGAGCAGTACTTC. V gene TRBV30 combines with J gene TRBJ2-7; D is unresolved. The V end was cut by 2 bases, the J end by 0 bases, with 14 bases between. The germline gives CDR1 GTSNPN, CDR2 SVGIG (reference sequence). The CDR3 is 15 amino acids.

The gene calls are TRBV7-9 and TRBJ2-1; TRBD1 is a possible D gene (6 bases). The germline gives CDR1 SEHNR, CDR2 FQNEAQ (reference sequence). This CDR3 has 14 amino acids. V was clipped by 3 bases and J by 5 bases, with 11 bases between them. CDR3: CASSFFAGDNEQFF. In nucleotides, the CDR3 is TGTGCCAGCAGCTTTTTTGCAGGGGACAATGAGCAGTTCTTC.

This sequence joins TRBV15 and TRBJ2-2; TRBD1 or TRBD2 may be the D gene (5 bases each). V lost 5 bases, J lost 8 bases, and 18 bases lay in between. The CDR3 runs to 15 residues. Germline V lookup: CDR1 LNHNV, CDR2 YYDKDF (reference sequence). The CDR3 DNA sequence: TGTGCCACCAGCCGAGGGACCTCTCATCCTGGGGAGCTGTTTTTT. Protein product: CATSRGTSHPGELFF.

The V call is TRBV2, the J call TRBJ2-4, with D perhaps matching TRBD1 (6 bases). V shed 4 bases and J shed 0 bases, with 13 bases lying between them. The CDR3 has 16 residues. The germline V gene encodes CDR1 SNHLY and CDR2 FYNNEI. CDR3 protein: CASSAQGLGAKNIQYF. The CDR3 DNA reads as TGTGCCAGCAGTGCACAGGGCCTGGGAGCCAAAAACATTCAGTACTTC.

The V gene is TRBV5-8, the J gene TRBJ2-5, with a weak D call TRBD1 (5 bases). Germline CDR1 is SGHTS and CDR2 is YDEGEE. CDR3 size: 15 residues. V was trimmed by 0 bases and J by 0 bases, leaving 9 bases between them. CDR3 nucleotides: TGTGCCAGCAGCTTGGTCAGGGTCAACCAAGAGACCCAGTACTTC. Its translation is CASSLVRVNQETQYF.

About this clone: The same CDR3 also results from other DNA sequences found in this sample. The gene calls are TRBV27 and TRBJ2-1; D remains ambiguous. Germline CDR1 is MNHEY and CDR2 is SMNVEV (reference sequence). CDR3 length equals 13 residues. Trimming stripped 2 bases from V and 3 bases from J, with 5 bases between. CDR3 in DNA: TGTGCCAGCAGTTTAGACCGCTACAATGAGCAGTTCTTC. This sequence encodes CASSLDRYNEQFF.

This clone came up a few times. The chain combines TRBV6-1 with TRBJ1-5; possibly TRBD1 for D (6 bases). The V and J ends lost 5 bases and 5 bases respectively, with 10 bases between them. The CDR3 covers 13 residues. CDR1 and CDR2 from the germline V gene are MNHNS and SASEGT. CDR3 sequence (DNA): TGTGCCAGCAGTATGACAGGTGATCAGCCCCAGCATTTT. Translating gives CASSMTGDQPQHF.

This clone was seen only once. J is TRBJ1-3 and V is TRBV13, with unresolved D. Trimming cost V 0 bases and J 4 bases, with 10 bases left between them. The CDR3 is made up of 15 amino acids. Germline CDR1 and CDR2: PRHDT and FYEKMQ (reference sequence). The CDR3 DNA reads TGTGCCAGCAGCTTAGGACTCGGGTTAGGAAACACCATATATTTT. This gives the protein CASSLGLGLGNTIYF.

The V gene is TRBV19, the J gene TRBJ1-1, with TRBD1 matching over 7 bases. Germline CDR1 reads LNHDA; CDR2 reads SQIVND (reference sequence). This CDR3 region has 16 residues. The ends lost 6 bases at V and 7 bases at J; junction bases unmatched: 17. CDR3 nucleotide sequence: TGTGCCAGTAGACTCGGGACAGACAGAATTGACGGTGAAGCTTTCTTT. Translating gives CASRLGTDRIDGEAFF.

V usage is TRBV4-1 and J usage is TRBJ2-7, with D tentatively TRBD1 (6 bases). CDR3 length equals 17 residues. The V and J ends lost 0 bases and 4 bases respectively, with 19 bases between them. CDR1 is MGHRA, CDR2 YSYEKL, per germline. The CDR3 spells CASSQDSGAGARYEQYF. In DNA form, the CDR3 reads TGCGCCAGCAGCCAAGATTCCGGGGCAGGGGCAAGGTACGAGCAGTACTTC.

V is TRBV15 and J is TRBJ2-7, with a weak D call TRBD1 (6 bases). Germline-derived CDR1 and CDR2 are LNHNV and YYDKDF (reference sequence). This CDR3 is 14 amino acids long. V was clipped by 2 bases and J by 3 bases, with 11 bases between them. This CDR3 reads CATSRTGQLYEQYF. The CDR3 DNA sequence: TGTGCCACCAGCAGAACGGGACAACTCTACGAGCAGTACTTC. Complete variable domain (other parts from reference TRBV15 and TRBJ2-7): DAMVIQNPRYQVTQFGKPVTLSCSQTLNHNVMYWYQQKSSQAPKLLFHYYDKDFNNEADTPDNFQSRRPNTSFCFLDIRSPGLGDTAMYLCATSRTGQLYEQYFGPGTRLTVT.